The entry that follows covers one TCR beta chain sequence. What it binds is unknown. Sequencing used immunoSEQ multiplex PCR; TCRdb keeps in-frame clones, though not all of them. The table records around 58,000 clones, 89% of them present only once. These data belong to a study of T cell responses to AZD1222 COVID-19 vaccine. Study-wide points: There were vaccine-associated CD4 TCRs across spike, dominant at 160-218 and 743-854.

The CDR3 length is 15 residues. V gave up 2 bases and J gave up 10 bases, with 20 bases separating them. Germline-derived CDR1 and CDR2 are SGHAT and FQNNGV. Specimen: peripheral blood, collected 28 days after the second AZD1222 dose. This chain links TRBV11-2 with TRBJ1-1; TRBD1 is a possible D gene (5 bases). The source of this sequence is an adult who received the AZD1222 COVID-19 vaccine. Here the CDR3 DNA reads TGTGCCAGCAGCTTACGAACCGGGACGGGGTCTGCAGCTTTCTTT. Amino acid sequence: CASSLRTGTGSAAFF.